This T cell receptor (beta chain) derives from a study of blood T cell repertoires in COVID-19. Study overall: COVID-19 samples from acute and convalescent phases originated in the United States, Italy and Spain. Nucleic acid was either cDNA or gDNA, and it came from T cells, B-cell-depleted T cells, or PBMCs.

Using immunoSEQ multiplex PCR, the repertoire was profiled, and TCRdb retains in-frame clones only, with some absent. The sample yields 120,000 to 150,000 clones, more than 65% seen once. CDR1 is LNHDA and CDR2 is SQIVND in the germline V gene (reference sequence). Trimming pared 5 bases from V and 4 bases from J, leaving 12 bases between. This CDR3 region has 13 residues. Input material: peripheral blood. The chain couples TRBV19 to TRBJ2-7; the D gene is possibly TRBD2 (5 bases). This TCR was recovered from a woman aged 50 to 60 in a cohort sampled during active or convalescent COVID-19. The CDR3 region is CASSDVRGYEQYF. CDR3 nucleotides: TGTGCCAGTAGTGACGTCCGAGGGTACGAGCAGTACTTC.